This T cell receptor beta chain came from a study of T cell changes during pregnancy in multiple sclerosis (dated by TCRdb to about 2019). Notes on the research overall: The study examined how the T cell repertoire changed over the course of pregnancy in women with multiple sclerosis.

Receptor amplification or capture employed the immunoSEQ multiplex PCR assay. Drawn from immuneACCESS, this table holds only the in-frame rearrangements with V and J called that TCRdb kept. Clones are partly lost; checked studies trace under half to an unresolved V gene and leave the rest unexplained. The sample table lists under 110,000 clones, 85% to 95% of them with a count of one. 1.5% to 2% of the sample lies in the top ten. Notes on this clone: Which antigen it targets is not known. No per-base quality is available; no much larger clone lies one base away.

Trimming costs V 2 bases and J 8 bases, and their ends lie 15 bases apart. Reading from cysteine to phenylalanine, the CDR3 counts 14 amino acids. This entry keeps only the CDR3 DNA: 42 bases, framed from base 1. CDR1 SGHAT and CDR2 FQNNGV were looked up in the germline V gene. The sequence is built from TRBV11-2 and TRBJ1-2; confidence is insufficient to name the D gene. The receptor was isolated from a female donor with multiple sclerosis, enrolled in a pregnancy study. The sequenced sample was peripheral blood, obtained after pregnancy. The nucleotides read TGTGCCAGCAGCTTACGAGGAGGAGGAGGCGGCTACACCTTC. Its protein reads: CASSLRGGGGGYTF. Full variable domain (CDR3 extended with the reference TRBV11-2 and TRBJ1-2 proteins): EAGVAQSPRYKIIEKRQSVAFWCNPISGHATLYWYQQILGQGPKLLIQFQNNGVVDDSQLPKDRFSAERLKGVDSTLKIQPAKLEDSAVYLCASSLRGGGGGYTFGSGTRLTVV.